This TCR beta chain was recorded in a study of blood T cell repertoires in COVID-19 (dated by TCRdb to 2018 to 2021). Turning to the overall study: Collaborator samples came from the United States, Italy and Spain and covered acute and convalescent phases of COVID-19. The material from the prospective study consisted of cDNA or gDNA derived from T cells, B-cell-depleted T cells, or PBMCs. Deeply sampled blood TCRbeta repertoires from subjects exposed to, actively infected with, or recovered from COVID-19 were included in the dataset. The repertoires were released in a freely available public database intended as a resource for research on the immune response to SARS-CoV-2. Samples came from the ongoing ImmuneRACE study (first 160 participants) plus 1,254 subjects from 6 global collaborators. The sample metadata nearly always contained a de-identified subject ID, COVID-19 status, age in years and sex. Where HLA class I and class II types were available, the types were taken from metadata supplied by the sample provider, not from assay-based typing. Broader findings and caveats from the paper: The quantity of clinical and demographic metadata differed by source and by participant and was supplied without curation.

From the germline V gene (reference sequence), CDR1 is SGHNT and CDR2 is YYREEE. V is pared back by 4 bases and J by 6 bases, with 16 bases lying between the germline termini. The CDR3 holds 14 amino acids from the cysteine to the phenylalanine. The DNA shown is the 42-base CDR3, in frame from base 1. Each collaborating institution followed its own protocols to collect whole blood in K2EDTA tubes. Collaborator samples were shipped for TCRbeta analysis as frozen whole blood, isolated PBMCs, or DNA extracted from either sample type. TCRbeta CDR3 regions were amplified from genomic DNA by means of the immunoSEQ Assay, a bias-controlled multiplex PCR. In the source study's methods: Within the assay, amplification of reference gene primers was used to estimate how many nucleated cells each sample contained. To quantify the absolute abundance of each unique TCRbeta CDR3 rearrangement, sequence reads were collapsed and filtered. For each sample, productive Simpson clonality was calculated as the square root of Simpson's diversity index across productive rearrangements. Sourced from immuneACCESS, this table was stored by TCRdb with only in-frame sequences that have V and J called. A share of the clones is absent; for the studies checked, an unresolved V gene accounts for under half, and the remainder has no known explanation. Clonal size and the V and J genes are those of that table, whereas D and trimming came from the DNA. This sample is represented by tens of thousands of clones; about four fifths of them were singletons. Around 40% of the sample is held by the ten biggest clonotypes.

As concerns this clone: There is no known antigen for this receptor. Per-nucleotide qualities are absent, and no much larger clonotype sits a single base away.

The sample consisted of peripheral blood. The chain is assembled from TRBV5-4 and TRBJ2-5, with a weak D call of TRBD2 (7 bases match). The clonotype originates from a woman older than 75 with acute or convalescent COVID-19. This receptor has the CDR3 CASSQRGGGKTQYF. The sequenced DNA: TGTGCCAGCAGCCAGAGGGGGGGAGGGAAGACCCAGTACTTC.